This T cell receptor beta chain was recovered during a study of CD8+ T cells in alopecia areata. General observations from the study: Researchers reported that TCR sharing among patients proved less clear than in mice, possibly HLA-linked. Having one nonresponder leaves uncertain how baseline CD8+ expansion relates to response.

Following extraction, RNA underwent reverse transcription to cDNA, which served as the sequencing template. Profiled with immunoSEQ multiplex PCR; TCRdb holds only in-frame clones, not every one. The sample has 150,000 to 200,000 clones, about three fifths seen once; the top ten hold 0.9% to 1%. Concerning this clone itself: Its antigen is currently unknown.

Treatment of the sample: oral pan-JAK inhibitor, 5-10 mg twice daily. Peripheral blood and lesional scalp punch biopsies came from alopecia areata patients. CDR1 is SQVTM and CDR2 is ANQGSEA in the germline V gene. Trimming at V came to 7 bases and at J to 2 bases, leaving 5 bases not matched to a gene. The CDR3 is 13 residues long. This receptor was obtained from a human donor with alopecia areata. The material was CD4+ T cells sorted from blood, obtained at week 4, from a patient treated with tofacitinib. V is TRBV29-1 and J is TRBJ1-1; 9 bases align to TRBD1. CDR3 amino acids: CSAGTGHNTEAFF. For the CDR3, the DNA is TGCAGCGCCGGGACAGGGCATAACACTGAAGCTTTCTTT.